This T cell receptor (beta chain) was sequenced for a study of blood T cell repertoires in COVID-19. Whole-study context: Sites in the United States, Italy and Spain provided acute and convalescent COVID-19 samples. PBMCs, B-cell-depleted T cells, or T cells were the source of the cDNA or gDNA that made up the material.

Per the germline V gene, CDR1 is GTSNPN and CDR2 is SVGIG (reference sequence). The CDR3 totals 12 residues. V lost 5 bases, J lost 8 bases, and 10 bases lay in between. This clone showed up just a few times. Authors' data handling: Estimation of nucleated cell counts relied on the amplification of reference gene primers. Assay used: immunoSEQ multiplex PCR; TCRdb lists only in-frame clones, some missing. Clonal size and the V and J genes are those of that table, whereas D and trimming came from the DNA. The table lists about 160,000 clones, over 75% of them singletons. The J gene is TRBJ1-6, the V gene TRBV30, with TRBD1 as a possible D gene (5 bases). Sequenced input: peripheral blood. The sequence came from a man aged 65 to 85 who had recovered from COVID-19. The CDR3 region has the DNA TGTGCCTGGGGCTGGGGGGATTCACCCCTCCACTTT. Protein: CAWGWGDSPLHF.